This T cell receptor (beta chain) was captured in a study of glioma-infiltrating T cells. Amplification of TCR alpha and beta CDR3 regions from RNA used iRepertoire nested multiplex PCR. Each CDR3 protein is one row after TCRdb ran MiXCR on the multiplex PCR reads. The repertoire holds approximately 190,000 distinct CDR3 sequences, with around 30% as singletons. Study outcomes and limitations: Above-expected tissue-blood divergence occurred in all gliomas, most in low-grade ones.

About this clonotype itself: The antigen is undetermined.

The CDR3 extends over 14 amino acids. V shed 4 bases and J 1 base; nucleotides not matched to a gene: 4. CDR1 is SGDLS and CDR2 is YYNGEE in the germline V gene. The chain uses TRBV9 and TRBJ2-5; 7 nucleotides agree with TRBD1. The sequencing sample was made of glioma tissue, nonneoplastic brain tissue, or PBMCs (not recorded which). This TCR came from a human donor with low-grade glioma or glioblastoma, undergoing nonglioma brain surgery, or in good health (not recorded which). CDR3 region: CASSRGTAQETQYF. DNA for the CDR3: TGTGCCAGCAGCAGAGGGACAGCCCAAGAGACCCAGTACTTC.